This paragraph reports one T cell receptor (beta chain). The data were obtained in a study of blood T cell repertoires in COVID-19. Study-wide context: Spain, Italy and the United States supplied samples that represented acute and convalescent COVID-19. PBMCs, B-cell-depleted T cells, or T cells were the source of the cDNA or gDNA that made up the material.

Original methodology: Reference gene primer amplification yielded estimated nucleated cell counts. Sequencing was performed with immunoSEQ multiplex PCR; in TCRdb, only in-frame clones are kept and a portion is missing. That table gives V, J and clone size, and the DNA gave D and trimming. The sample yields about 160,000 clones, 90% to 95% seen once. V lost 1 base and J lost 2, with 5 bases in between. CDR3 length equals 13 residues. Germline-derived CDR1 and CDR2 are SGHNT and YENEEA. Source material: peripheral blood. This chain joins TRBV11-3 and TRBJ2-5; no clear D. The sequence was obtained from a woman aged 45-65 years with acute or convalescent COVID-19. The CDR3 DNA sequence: TGTGCCAGCAGCTTAGCGACTCAAGAGACCCAGTACTTC. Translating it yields CASSLATQETQYF.